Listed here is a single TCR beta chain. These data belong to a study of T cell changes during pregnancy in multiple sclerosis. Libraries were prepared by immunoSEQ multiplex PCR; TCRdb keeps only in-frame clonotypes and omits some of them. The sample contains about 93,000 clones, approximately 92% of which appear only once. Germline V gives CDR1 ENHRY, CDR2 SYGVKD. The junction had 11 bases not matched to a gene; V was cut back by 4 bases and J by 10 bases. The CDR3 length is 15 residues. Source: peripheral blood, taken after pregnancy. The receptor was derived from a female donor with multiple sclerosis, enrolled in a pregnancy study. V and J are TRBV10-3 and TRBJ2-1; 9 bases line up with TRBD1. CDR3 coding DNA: TGTGCCATCAGTGGGCCCGGGACAGGGTTGGAAGAGCAGTTCTTC. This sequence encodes CAISGPGTGLEEQFF.